This T cell receptor beta chain was documented in a study of OX40 agonist ivuxolimab in advanced cancers. Whole-study results and caveats: Partial responders at 0.1-3.0 mg/kg had among the lowest clonal expansion.

The germline gives CDR1 MDHEN, CDR2 SYDVKM. CDR3 length: 13 residues. Trimming left V 2 bases short and J 1 base short, with 5 bases between. Using immunoSEQ multiplex PCR, the repertoire was profiled, and TCRdb retains in-frame clones only, with some absent. Of over 85,000 clones in the sample, roughly 87% were seen once. Regarding this clone: Its antigen is as yet unknown.

The chain joins TRBV28 to TRBJ1-1; D gene ambiguous. This sequence originates from an adult with an advanced solid tumor such as melanoma, head and neck, liver or kidney cancer. The sample in question was CD4+ or CD8+ T cells sorted from blood, obtained in a trial of the OX40 agonist ivuxolimab. The CDR3 nucleotides are TGTGCCAGCAGTTTACCGACGAACACTGAAGCTTTCTTT. It translates to CASSLPTNTEAFF. The whole variable domain, remainder taken from reference TRBV28 and TRBJ1-1, is DVKVTQSSRYLVKRTGEKVFLECVQDMDHENMFWYRQDPGLGLRLIYFSYDVKMKEKGDIPEGYSVSREKKERFSLILESASTNQTSMYLCASSLPTNTEAFFGQGTRLTVV.